Each of the 15 T cell receptor beta chains below was sequenced from the same sample in a study of cytomegalovirus exposure and HLA in healthy donors. Sequenced by immunoSEQ multiplex PCR; TCRdb stores in-frame clones only, minus some. The table has around 61,000 clones, around nine tenths seen once. Material for sequencing was PBMCs. These receptors were taken from a man between 18 and 29 years old in good health and CMV-seronegative.

V usage is TRBV9 and J usage is TRBJ2-7, with D tentatively TRBD1 (6 bases). The V gene's germline CDR1 is SGDLS and CDR2 YYNGEE. The length of the CDR3 is 13 residues. V lost 4 bases and J lost 6, with 14 bases in between. The CDR3 loop reads CASSSSQGLEQYF. As DNA, the CDR3 is TGTGCCAGCAGCTCTAGCCAGGGGCTCGAGCAGTACTTC.

V usage is TRBV7-2 and J usage is TRBJ2-1, with no clear D. Deletions cut 3 bases from V and 1 base from J, with 16 bases between. The CDR3 has 17 residues. CDR1 is SGHTA and CDR2 is FQGNSA in the germline V gene. The CDR3 sequence: CASSFGEKIGSYNEQFF. The CDR3 DNA follows: TGTGCCAGCAGCTTCGGCGAAAAAATCGGGTCCTACAATGAGCAGTTCTTC.

The chain has TRBV5-1 and TRBJ2-1; TRBD2 aligns across 9 bases. Germline trimming cut 3 bases from V and 6 bases from J; bases unmatched to any gene: 16. This CDR3 spans 18 amino acids. Germline V lookup: CDR1 SGHRS, CDR2 YFSETQ. Here the CDR3 reads CASSSLPSGDPPGNEQFF. CDR3 DNA sequence: TGCGCCAGCAGCTCTCTGCCTAGCGGGGATCCCCCGGGCAATGAGCAGTTCTTC.

The V gene is TRBV28, the J gene TRBJ2-6; maybe TRBD1 (5 bases). This CDR3 region has 17 residues. The V end was cut by 6 bases, the J end by 0 bases, with 15 bases between. Germline loops: CDR1 MDHEN, CDR2 SYDVKM. The CDR3 DNA reads as TGTGCCAGCAGGGGGCAGACCCGGATCTCTGGGGCCAACGTCCTGACTTTC. The encoded protein is CASRGQTRISGANVLTF. Filled out from reference TRBV28 and TRBJ2-6, the complete variable domain reads DVKVTQSSRYLVKRTGEKVFLECVQDMDHENMFWYRQDPGLGLRLIYFSYDVKMKEKGDIPEGYSVSREKKERFSLILESASTNQTSMYLCASRGQTRISGANVLTFGAGSRLTVL.

This clone was counted once. The rearrangement uses TRBV5-1 and TRBJ1-2; a possible D gene is TRBD1 (6 bases). Trimming left V 0 bases short and J 8 bases short, with 11 bases between. This CDR3 region has 13 residues. Germline V gene lookup returns CDR1 SGHRS and CDR2 YFSETQ. CDR3 sequence reads: CASSLGGGAGYTF. CDR3 DNA: TGCGCCAGCAGCTTGGGTGGGGGCGCGGGCTACACCTTC.

This sequence joins TRBV4-1 and TRBJ1-2; possibly TRBD1 for D (6 bases). V was cut by 1 base and J by 0 bases, with 18 bases left in between. CDR3 length: 18 residues. From germline, CDR1 is MGHRA and CDR2 YSYEKL. The CDR3 reads CASSQAGAAGWTNYGYTF. CDR3 nucleotides: TGCGCCAGCAGCCAAGCAGGGGCCGCGGGTTGGACTAACTATGGCTACACCTTC.

The J gene is TRBJ1-1, the V gene TRBV28; 7 bases align to TRBD1. V lost 5 bases to trimming and J lost 1 base; unmatched junction nucleotides: 7. This CDR3 has 15 residues. In germline, CDR1 is MDHEN, CDR2 SYDVKM. CDR3 sequence: CASSLPGQTNTEAFF. CDR3 DNA sequence: TGTGCCAGCAGTCTTCCGGGACAGACGAACACTGAAGCTTTCTTT.

This sequence joins TRBV6-4 and TRBJ2-3; TRBD1 agrees at 8 bases. Trimming cost V 4 bases and J 2 bases; bases outside gene matches: 5. Germline V gene data show CDR1 as MRHNA and CDR2 as SNTAGT. The CDR3 totals 15 residues. CDR3 sequence: CASSASDRATDTQYF. The CDR3 coding sequence is TGTGCCAGCAGTGCGTCGGACAGGGCCACAGATACGCAGTATTTT.

V and J are TRBV7-2 and TRBJ2-7, with 9 bases fitting TRBD1. Per the germline V gene, CDR1 is SGHTA and CDR2 is FQGNSA. V lost 5 bases and J lost 5; bases outside the gene matches: 13. CDR3 length: 16 amino acids. The CDR3 loop is CASSVTPGQGVHEQYF. DNA for the CDR3: TGTGCCAGCAGCGTCACTCCGGGACAGGGAGTCCACGAGCAGTACTTC.

The CDR3 sequence: CASSLTGTGSLEQFF. The CDR3 coding sequence is TGTGCCAGCAGCCTCACCGGGACAGGATCTTTAGAGCAGTTCTTC. The chain recombines TRBV6-5 with TRBJ2-1; TRBD1 agrees at 8 bases. With 6 bases clipped from V and 10 bases from J, the junction kept 14 bases outside the gene matches. There are 15 residues in the CDR3. The germline V gene has CDR1 MNHEY and CDR2 SVGAGI.

The J gene is TRBJ1-1, the V gene TRBV19; possible D gene TRBD1, 5 bases. Germline V CDR1 and CDR2: LNHDA, SQIVND (reference sequence). With 6 bases removed from V and 5 bases from J, the gap between germline ends came to 16 bases. The CDR3 totals 14 residues. The CDR3 is CASRSRATRTEAFF. The CDR3 DNA follows: TGTGCCAGTAGAAGCAGGGCGACCCGGACTGAAGCTTTCTTT.

This sequence joins TRBV6-5 and TRBJ1-2; unclear D gene. The CDR3 covers 13 residues. Trimming removed 6 bases at V and 8 bases at J, with 16 bases between. Germline V CDR1 and CDR2: MNHEY, SVGAGI. CDR3 amino acids: CASSPNGRAGYTF. The CDR3 region has the DNA TGTGCCAGCAGCCCCAACGGGAGGGCAGGCTACACCTTC.

The CDR3 DNA sequence: TGTGCCAGCAGGGGACAGGGAAACACCATATATTTT. This codes for CASRGQGNTIYF. The V and J genes are TRBV5-4 and TRBJ1-3, with 7 bases fitting TRBD1. Germline values: CDR1 SGHNT, CDR2 YYREEE (reference sequence). The J segment lost 4 bases and the V segment lost 5 bases, leaving 0 bases of the junction unmatched. CDR3 size: 12 residues.

The J gene is TRBJ2-1, the V gene TRBV6-5, with D hard to call. From germline, CDR1 is MNHEY and CDR2 SVGAGI. The CDR3 length is 13 residues. V shed 6 bases and J shed 0 bases, with 6 bases lying between them. CDR3 nucleotide sequence: TGTGCCAGCAGATTCAGCTCCTACAATGAGCAGTTCTTC. It translates to CASRFSSYNEQFF.

The rearrangement uses TRBV19 and TRBJ1-1, with D maybe TRBD1 (6 bases). Germline CDR1 is LNHDA and CDR2 is SQIVND (reference sequence). The CDR3 sequence is 15 residues long. Trimming pared 2 bases from V and 6 bases from J, leaving 16 bases between. The CDR3 here is CASSIQGQRLAEAFF. CDR3 DNA: TGTGCCAGTAGTATACAGGGGCAGAGACTTGCTGAAGCTTTCTTT.